This T cell receptor beta chain was found in a study of T cell clones after liver transplantation. Whole-study context: Post-transplant blood was tracked for graft-donor-reactive T cell clones identified in a pre-transplant mixed lymphocyte reaction.

From germline, CDR1 is MDHEN and CDR2 SYDVKM. The CDR3 covers 11 residues. Trimming removed 5 bases at V and 10 bases at J, with 11 bases between. Here immunoSEQ multiplex PCR was the method, and the copy in TCRdb shows in-frame clones only, minus some. Of 50,000 or so clones listed, over 65% are singletons. Thawed unstimulated PBMCs were FACS-sorted by CD3, CD4 and CD8 into two populations. This sequence was found in a human patient who received a liver transplant. Some of the T cells may derive from the graft donor. Specimen: CD4+ T cells from blood, collected 54 months after liver transplant. The chain employs TRBV28 and TRBJ1-1; D call uncertain. DNA of the CDR3: TGTGCCAGCAGTGAGACGCGGCGAGCTTTCTTT. It yields the protein CASSETRRAFF.